One and the same sample provided the 31 T cell receptor beta chains below, sequenced in a study of T cell repertoires in cytomegalovirus infection. Antigens for these TCRs are unknown. TCRdb ran MiXCR on the reads and lists one entry per CDR3 protein. Of 680,000 or so distinct CDR3 sequences listed, around 32% are singletons. The starting material was cultured PBMCs, obtained from culture after CMV antigen stimulation. All receptors come from a human donor in good health (CMV status not recorded). Some clones in this sample may be carry-over from other donors' samples.

The V gene is TRBV6-8, the J gene TRBJ2-3; D unclear. V lost 5 bases and J 1 base, leaving 10 bases between the germline ends. Germline CDR1 and CDR2: MNHGY and SAAAGT. The CDR3 has 14 residues. This CDR3 is CASSKTHGTDTQYF. The CDR3 nucleotides read TGTGCCAGCAGTAAAACCCACGGCACAGATACGCAGTATTTT.

This clonotype turned up a few times. The chain uses TRBV15 and TRBJ2-7, with D unclear. With 5 bases removed from V and 2 bases from J, the gap between germline ends came to 10 bases. The CDR3 extends over 13 amino acids. Germline V gene sequence: CDR1 LNHNV, CDR2 YYDKDF (reference sequence). CDR3 nucleotide sequence: TGTGCCACCAGCCCCCCGTCGACCTACGAGCAGTACTTC. This translates into CATSPPSTYEQYF.

The chain joins TRBV28 to TRBJ1-5; D unresolved. This CDR3 is 15 amino acids long. V lost 1 base and J lost 9, with 16 bases in between. In germline, CDR1 is MDHEN, CDR2 SYDVKM. This CDR3 reads CASSLSPAVGAPQHF. CDR3 DNA sequence: TGTGCCAGCAGTTTATCCCCAGCAGTGGGTGCGCCCCAGCATTTT.

This clonotype was found once. This sequence joins TRBV20-1 and TRBJ2-1; 9 positions agree with TRBD2. Looked up from germline, CDR1 is DFQATT and CDR2 is SNEGSKA (reference sequence). The CDR3 is 17 residues long. V shed 3 bases and J 5 bases; nucleotides not matched to a gene: 14. CDR3 sequence reads: CSARRLAGIDGDNEQFF. DNA for the CDR3: TGCAGTGCTAGGAGGCTAGCGGGAATTGACGGGGACAATGAGCAGTTCTTC.

CDR3 loop: CASSYGTREQYF. As DNA, the CDR3 is TGTGCCAGCAGTTACGGGACTCGGGAGCAGTACTTC. The V and J genes are TRBV6-5 and TRBJ2-7, with D maybe TRBD2 (6 bases). Trimming pared 2 bases from V and 7 bases from J, leaving 9 bases between. The CDR3 totals 12 residues. CDR1 and CDR2 (germline): MNHEY, SVGAGI.

The V call is TRBV2, the J call TRBJ1-5; no reliable D call. Trimming removed 8 bases from V and 3 bases from J, with 17 bases in between. This CDR3 comprises 15 residues. Germline V CDR1 and CDR2: SNHLY, FYNNEI. Here the CDR3 DNA reads TGTGCCAGCTCGAAAACCCCGGCCGACAATCAGCCCCAGCATTTT. Its protein is CASSKTPADNQPQHF.

This clonotype was recorded at least ten times. The chain has TRBV28 and TRBJ1-1; 9 bases match TRBD1. This CDR3 contains 15 residues. Trimming removed 5 bases from V and 1 base from J; junction bases left unmatched: 5. Germline-derived CDR1 and CDR2 are MDHEN and SYDVKM. The CDR3 loop is CASSGLGQGNTEAFF. DNA for the CDR3: TGTGCCAGCAGTGGATTGGGACAGGGGAACACTGAAGCTTTCTTT. The full variable domain, completed using reference TRBV28 and TRBJ1-1, is DVKVTQSSRYLVKRTGEKVFLECVQDMDHENMFWYRQDPGLGLRLIYFSYDVKMKEKGDIPEGYSVSREKKERFSLILESASTNQTSMYLCASSGLGQGNTEAFFGQGTRLTVV.

J is TRBJ2-3 and V is TRBV11-2; the D gene is possibly TRBD1 (5 bases). Germline V gene data show CDR1 as SGHAT and CDR2 as FQNNGV. The ends were cut back, 5 bases at V and 6 bases at J, with 27 bases in the middle. CDR3 length: 18 amino acids. Here the CDR3 reads CASSLRHLTLGRWDTQYF. The CDR3 nucleotides read TGTGCCAGCAGCCTACGACACCTCACATTGGGGCGTTGGGATACGCAGTATTTT.

This chain connects TRBV18 to TRBJ1-1, with D possibly being TRBD1 (5 bases). The ends were cut back, 0 bases at V and 3 bases at J, with 20 bases in the middle. The CDR3 covers 18 residues. Germline CDR1 KGHSH, CDR2 LQKENI. As DNA, the CDR3 is TGTGCCAGCTCACCACCGAGCGGGTCCTCTTGGGGGTACACTGAAGCTTTCTTT. Protein sequence: CASSPPSGSSWGYTEAFF.

This clonotype has just one count. Because it lacks the conserved phenylalanine or tryptophan at the end, this CDR3 is likely a read error. The V gene is TRBV28, the J gene TRBJ2-5; D call uncertain. The CDR3 spans 18 residues. Germline-derived CDR1 and CDR2 are MDHEN and SYDVKM. Trimming removed 4 bases from V and 5 bases from J, with 26 bases in between. CDR3 loop: CASSSPLGAGPRPETQYY. The CDR3 DNA is TGTGCCAGCAGTTCCCCCCTTGGCGCAGGTCCAAGACCGGAGACCCAGTACTAC.

This clonotype was seen a few times. This chain links TRBV7-9 with TRBJ2-7, with TRBD1 identical over 10 bases. The trim removed 0 bases at V and 10 bases at J, leaving 12 bases unmatched. Germline CDR1 SEHNR, CDR2 FQNEAQ (reference sequence). The CDR3 is made up of 16 amino acids. The CDR3 DNA sequence: TGTGCCAGCAGCTTAGCGGAACCCGGGACAGGGGCCGTTCAGTACTTC. Its translation: CASSLAEPGTGAVQYF.

Only a few counts were recorded for this clonotype. The chain recombines TRBV5-1 with TRBJ2-2, with D unclear. Germline CDR1 and CDR2: SGHRS and YFSETQ. The ends were cut back, 0 bases at V and 3 bases at J, with 9 bases in the middle. The CDR3 spans 15 residues. The CDR3 DNA follows: TGCGCCAGCAGCTTGGGAACAAGCGACACCGGGGAGCTGTTTTTT. Translation gives CASSLGTSDTGELFF.

The V call is TRBV2, the J call TRBJ1-2; D gene uncertain. This CDR3 is 13 amino acids long. Germline V gene lookup returns CDR1 SNHLY and CDR2 FYNNEI. Trimming stripped 4 bases from V and 5 bases from J, with 11 bases between. CDR3 coding DNA: TGTGCCAGCAGTGTGGAGGGAAGATATGGCTACACCTTC. It encodes CASSVEGRYGYTF.

This chain uses TRBV6-6 with TRBJ2-3; 8 nucleotides match TRBD2. V was clipped by 6 bases and J by 4 bases; unmatched bases: 12. Germline assignment: CDR1 MNHNY and CDR2 SVGAGI (reference sequence). This CDR3 has 16 residues. The CDR3 sequence: CASSPDPGLGADTQYF. In DNA, the CDR3 is TGTGCCAGCAGCCCCGATCCGGGACTAGGCGCAGATACGCAGTATTTT.

This clonotype was detected ten times or more. This chain connects TRBV7-2 to TRBJ2-3; TRBD1 agrees at 8 bases. Germline lookup yields CDR1 SGHTA and CDR2 FQGNSA. J was trimmed by 2 bases and V by 5 bases; bases with no gene match: 3. The CDR3 is made up of 14 amino acids. The CDR3 sequence: CASSRDRHTDTQYF. The CDR3 region has the DNA TGTGCCAGCAGCCGGGACAGGCACACAGATACGCAGTATTTT.

This clonotype turned up a few times. This chain links TRBV4-1 with TRBJ1-1, with D unclear. Germline CDR1 reads MGHRA; CDR2 reads YSYEKL. Trimming pared 0 bases from V and 0 bases from J, leaving 8 bases between. The CDR3 sequence is 15 residues long. CDR3 region: CASSQDGNMNTEAFF. CDR3 bases: TGCGCCAGCAGCCAAGATGGGAACATGAACACTGAAGCTTTCTTT.

In its sample, this clonotype was seen a few times. The genes are TRBV4-1 and TRBJ1-2, with D perhaps TRBD1 (6 bases). This CDR3 comprises 16 residues. Germline CDR1 is MGHRA and CDR2 is YSYEKL. V lost 0 bases and J lost 4, with 15 bases in between. The CDR3 sequence: CASSQELGRQAYGYTF. CDR3 bases: TGCGCCAGCAGCCAAGAGTTAGGGAGACAGGCCTATGGCTACACCTTC.

This clonotype was seen only a few times. This sequence joins TRBV5-1 and TRBJ1-4; no firm D call. Trimming pared 0 bases from V and 7 bases from J, leaving 10 bases between. The CDR3 has 14 amino acids. Looked up from germline, CDR1 is SGHRS and CDR2 is YFSETQ. The CDR3 is CASSLAFNSEKLFF. In DNA form, the CDR3 reads TGCGCCAGCAGCTTGGCCTTCAACTCTGAAAAACTGTTTTTT.

On this clonotype: A read error may account for a junction end that differs from germline. The genes are TRBV6-2 or TRBV6-3 and TRBJ2-1; tentatively, D is TRBD2 (6 bases). CDR1 is MNHEY and CDR2 is SVGEGT in the germline V gene. CDR3 size: 14 residues. CDR3 loop: CASNPWDSNNEQFF. The DNA of the CDR3 is TGTGCCAGCAACCCGTGGGACTCCAACAATGAGCAGTTCTTC.

The chain uses TRBV7-3 and TRBJ2-3; 11 bases fit TRBD2. Looked up from germline, CDR1 is SGHTA and CDR2 is FQGTGA. This CDR3 has 16 amino acids. With 5 bases clipped from V and 6 bases from J, the junction kept 10 bases outside the gene matches. CDR3: CASSDKTSGGLDTQYF. The CDR3 DNA reads TGTGCCAGCAGCGACAAAACTAGCGGGGGTTTGGATACGCAGTATTTT. Based on the CDR3 plus reference TRBV7-3 and TRBJ2-3, the full variable domain is GAGVSQTPSNKVTEKGKYVELRCDPISGHTALYWYRQSLGQGPEFLIYFQGTGAADDSGLPNDRFFAVRPEGSVSTLKIQRTERGDSAVYLCASSDKTSGGLDTQYFGPGTRLTVL.

This clonotype was seen a handful of times. The genes are TRBV2 and TRBJ2-3; the D gene is possibly TRBD2 (5 bases). The CDR3 covers 14 residues. Trimming stripped 2 bases from V and 8 bases from J, with 14 bases between. Germline-derived CDR1 and CDR2 are SNHLY and FYNNEI. CDR3 DNA sequence: TGTGCCAGCAGTGAACAGGACTTCCCTACTACGCAGTATTTT. Its protein product is CASSEQDFPTTQYF.

This clonotype was observed a few times. The gene calls are TRBV12-3 or TRBV12-4 and TRBJ2-1, with D perhaps TRBD2 (5 bases). This CDR3 spans 14 amino acids. Deletions cut 6 bases from V and 1 base from J, with 10 bases between. The CDR3 coding sequence is TGTGCCAGCAGCACGACGGGATCCTACAATGAGCAGTTCTTC. Translating it yields CASSTTGSYNEQFF.

The chain uses TRBV18 and TRBJ1-3; the D gene is possibly TRBD1 (5 bases). The CDR3 extends over 16 amino acids. The germline V gene encodes CDR1 KGHSH and CDR2 LQKENI. Trimming pared 2 bases from V and 0 bases from J, leaving 11 bases between. CDR3 region: CASSPGGKDSGNTIYF. As DNA, the CDR3 is TGTGCCAGCTCACCAGGGGGGAAGGACTCTGGAAACACCATATATTTT.

The V gene is TRBV10-3, the J gene TRBJ1-3; TRBD1 might be the D (6 bases). Germline CDR1 reads ENHRY; CDR2 reads SYGVKD. Trimming took 6 bases from V and 2 from J, leaving 14 bases between them. The CDR3 is 15 amino acids. CDR3 sequence: CAISEQGLPGNTIYF. CDR3 bases: TGTGCCATCAGCGAACAGGGACTTCCTGGAAACACCATATATTTT.

The rearrangement uses TRBV4-3 and TRBJ1-1; perhaps TRBD1 as D (6 bases). The germline V and J ends were trimmed by 4 bases and 0 bases, with 12 bases remaining between them. This CDR3 has 15 residues. Germline V gives CDR1 LGHNA, CDR2 YSLEER. For the CDR3, the DNA is TGCGCCAGCAGCCGAGGGGGGGAGATGAACACTGAAGCTTTCTTT. Encoded protein: CASSRGGEMNTEAFF.

This clonotype was seen a handful of times. As DNA, the CDR3 is TGCAGCGTCCTCCCGGGAACGGGAATGAACACTGAAGCTTTCTTT. This encodes CSVLPGTGMNTEAFF. The chain is built from TRBV29-1 and TRBJ1-1; D is unclear. Germline V lookup: CDR1 SQVTM, CDR2 ANQGSEA. The CDR3 consists of 15 residues. V was shortened by 6 bases and J by 0 bases, with 17 bases between the two germline ends.

A few counts support this clonotype. The J gene is TRBJ1-2, the V gene TRBV4-2; D gene uncertain. CDR3 length equals 13 residues. Trimming left V 1 base short and J 4 bases short, with 7 bases between. Germline CDR1 is LGHNA and CDR2 is YNFKEQ. CDR3 residues: CASSQGSRYGYTF. The CDR3 DNA is TGTGCCAGCAGCCAAGGGAGCCGCTATGGCTACACCTTC.

This chain connects TRBV11-2 to TRBJ2-1, with D unclear. Germline CDR1 is SGHAT and CDR2 is FQNNGV. V shed 2 bases and J shed 3 bases, with 11 bases lying between them. This CDR3 is built from 15 residues. The CDR3 protein is CASSLISSSYNEQFF. As DNA, the CDR3 is TGTGCCAGCAGCTTAATATCTAGTAGCTACAATGAGCAGTTCTTC.

This clonotype was recorded at least ten times. This chain uses TRBV27 with TRBJ2-7; TRBD1 might be the D (5 bases). Germline V lookup: CDR1 MNHEY, CDR2 SMNVEV (reference sequence). This CDR3 spans 13 amino acids. Deletions cut 6 bases from V and 5 bases from J, with 14 bases between. The CDR3 region is CASSLGQGNEQYF. Here the CDR3 DNA reads TGTGCCAGCAGCTTAGGGCAGGGTAACGAGCAGTACTTC.

The rearrangement joins TRBV23-1 to TRBJ2-6; 10 bases fit TRBD1. TRBV23-1 is classed as an ORF, of uncertain function. Trimming took 6 bases from V and 3 from J; bases not matched to a gene: 5. The CDR3 is 16 amino acids. In DNA form, the CDR3 reads TGCGCCAGCAGCTTCGGACAGGGGGTTGGGGCCAACGTCCTGACTTTC. This codes for CASSFGQGVGANVLTF.

The chain combines TRBV6-2 or TRBV6-3 with TRBJ1-5, with D possibly TRBD1 on 5 matching bases. Looked up from germline, CDR1 is MNHEY and CDR2 is SVGEGT. The CDR3 has 15 amino acids. V shed 2 bases and J shed 3 bases, with 11 bases lying between them. CDR3 sequence reads: CASSYGGKTNQPQHF. DNA for the CDR3: TGTGCCAGCAGTTACGGGGGTAAGACCAATCAGCCCCAGCATTTT.